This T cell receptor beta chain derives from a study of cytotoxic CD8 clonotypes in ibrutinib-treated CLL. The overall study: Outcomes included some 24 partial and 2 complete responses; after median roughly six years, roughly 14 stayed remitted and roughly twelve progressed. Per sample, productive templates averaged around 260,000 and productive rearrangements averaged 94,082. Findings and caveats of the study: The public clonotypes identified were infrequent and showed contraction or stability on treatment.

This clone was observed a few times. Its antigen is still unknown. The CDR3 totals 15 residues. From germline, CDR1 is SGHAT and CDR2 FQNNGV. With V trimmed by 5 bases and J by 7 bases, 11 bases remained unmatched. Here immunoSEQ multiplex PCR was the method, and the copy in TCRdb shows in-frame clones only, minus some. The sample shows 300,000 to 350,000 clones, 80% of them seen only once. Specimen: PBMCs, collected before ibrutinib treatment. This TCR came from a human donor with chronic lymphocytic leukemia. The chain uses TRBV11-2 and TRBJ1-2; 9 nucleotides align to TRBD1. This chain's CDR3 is CASSPRDRVFFGYTF. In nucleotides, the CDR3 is TGTGCCAGCAGCCCACGGGACAGGGTATTTTTTGGCTACACCTTC.